Following are 17 T cell receptor beta chains from one sample sequenced in a study of blood T cell repertoires in COVID-19. TCRdb's copy holds only in-frame clones and misses some; the assay was immunoSEQ multiplex PCR. This table has approximately 24,000 clones, around 90% appearing once. The sample was peripheral blood. These TCRs come from a man aged 70 or older with COVID-19, enrolled during active disease.

The rearrangement joins TRBV7-2 to TRBJ1-2; a possible D gene is TRBD1 (5 bases). Germline V gene sequence: CDR1 SGHTA, CDR2 FQGNSA. This CDR3 spans 15 amino acids. The V end lost 2 bases, the J end lost 3 bases, and 13 bases lay between the germline ends. The chain's CDR3 is CASSLSAQGYYGYTF. The DNA of the CDR3 is TGTGCCAGCAGCTTAAGCGCGCAGGGCTACTATGGCTACACCTTC.

The V call is TRBV10-2, the J call TRBJ1-2; maybe TRBD1 (6 bases). The V end lost 4 bases, the J end lost 4 bases, and 10 bases lay between the germline ends. This CDR3 spans 13 amino acids. CDR1 is WSHSY, CDR2 SAAADI, per germline. CDR3 amino acids: CASSATGLYGYTF. The CDR3 DNA is TGCGCCAGCAGTGCCACAGGGCTCTATGGCTACACCTTC.

V usage is TRBV27 and J usage is TRBJ1-2; TRBD1 is a possible D gene (6 bases). V was trimmed by 6 bases and J by 5 bases, leaving 16 bases between them. CDR3 length: 14 residues. Germline CDR1 is MNHEY and CDR2 is SMNVEV (reference sequence). The CDR3 region is CASRPRGGRYGYTF. As DNA, the CDR3 is TGTGCCAGCAGGCCTCGGGGGGGGCGGTATGGCTACACCTTC.

The chain has TRBV5-1 and TRBJ1-4, with 8 bases aligning to TRBD1. The CDR3 has 16 residues. The ends lost 4 bases at V and 0 bases at J; junction bases unmatched: 5. CDR1 and CDR2 from the germline V gene are SGHRS and YFSETQ. The CDR3 DNA sequence: TGCGCCAGCAGCCCAACCAGGGGGCCAACTAATGAAAAACTGTTTTTT. Protein sequence: CASSPTRGPTNEKLFF.

This chain connects TRBV2 to TRBJ2-3, with 11 bases identical to TRBD2. The CDR3 loop spans 14 amino acids. Germline CDR1 and CDR2: SNHLY and FYNNEI. V lost 10 bases and J lost 6; bases outside the gene matches: 9. The CDR3 region is CATLSGGAADTQYF. In nucleotides, the CDR3 is TGTGCCACCCTTAGCGGGGGGGCCGCGGATACGCAGTATTTT.

This chain links TRBV13 with TRBJ2-7, with D possibly TRBD1 on 6 matching bases. Trimming took off 5 bases at V and 0 bases at J, with 14 bases between the two ends. CDR1 and CDR2 (germline): PRHDT, FYEKMQ (reference sequence). The CDR3 extends over 15 amino acids. CDR3 nucleotide sequence: TGTGCCAGCAGCCTCGACAGGCGAAGCTCCTACGAGCAGTACTTC. Amino acid sequence: CASSLDRRSSYEQYF.

The DNA for the CDR3 is TGTGCCAGCAGTCCCGGGGGCCAAGAGACCCAGTACTTC. Encoded protein: CASSPGGQETQYF. This chain connects TRBV27 to TRBJ2-5; D is possibly TRBD2 (6 bases). The germline CDR1 and CDR2 sequences are MNHEY and SMNVEV (reference sequence). Trimming removed 5 bases from V and 1 base from J, with 8 bases in between. This CDR3 contains 13 residues.

The chain joins TRBV6-5 to TRBJ1-1; the D gene is possibly TRBD1 (6 bases). V lost 8 bases and J lost 0, with 13 bases in between. Germline values: CDR1 MNHEY, CDR2 SVGAGI. The CDR3 sequence is 14 residues long. The CDR3 sequence is CASWEQGLNTEAFF. The CDR3 DNA reads as TGTGCCAGCTGGGAACAGGGCCTGAACACTGAAGCTTTCTTT.

The CDR3 loop reads CASSLVAIAGVNTGELFF. Here the CDR3 DNA reads TGTGCCAGCAGCTTAGTGGCGATAGCGGGAGTGAACACCGGGGAGCTGTTTTTT. J is TRBJ2-2 and V is TRBV7-2; 9 nucleotides agree with TRBD2. CDR1 is SGHTA, CDR2 FQGNSA, per germline. V gave up 1 base and J gave up 1 base; unmatched junction bases: 7. The CDR3 totals 18 residues. The variable domain in full, with the rest retrieved from reference TRBV7-2 and TRBJ2-2, is GAGVSQSPSNKVTEKGKDVELRCDPISGHTALYWYRQSLGQGLEFLIYFQGNSAPDKSGLPSDRFSAERTGGSVSTLTIQRTQQEDSAVYLCASSLVAIAGVNTGELFFGEGSRLTVL.

Here the CDR3 DNA reads TGTGCCAGTAGTATAGCCGACAGGGGGAGGTACGAGCAGTACTTC. This encodes CASSIADRGRYEQYF. This rearrangement joins TRBV19 to TRBJ2-7, with TRBD1 identical over 9 bases. CDR3 length: 15 residues. Germline lookup yields CDR1 LNHDA and CDR2 SQIVND (reference sequence). After removal of 1 base from V and 4 bases from J, the junction contained 5 bases not matched to a gene.

The V call is TRBV10-3, the J call TRBJ2-1; possible D gene TRBD1, 5 bases. The CDR3 has 16 amino acids. V lost 9 bases to trimming and J lost 9 bases, with 27 bases between them. Germline CDR1 ENHRY, CDR2 SYGVKD. CDR3 nucleotides: TGTGCCATTCAGTTACACCAGGGCCTGGGCCCATCTGAGCAGTTCTTC. Its translation is CAIQLHQGLGPSEQFF.

This clone appeared a few times. The chain recombines TRBV3-1 (or the pseudogene TRBV3-2) with TRBJ1-1; 10 nucleotides match TRBD1. The J segment lost 2 bases and the V segment lost 0 bases, leaving 6 bases of the junction unmatched. The CDR3 extends over 17 amino acids. Germline-derived CDR1 and CDR2 are LGHDT and YNNKEL (reference sequence). The CDR3 spells CASSQDPGQGGNTEAFF. The CDR3 nucleotides are TGTGCCAGCAGCCAAGACCCTGGACAGGGGGGAAACACTGAAGCTTTCTTT.

This clone was seen once. The chain recombines TRBV2 with TRBJ2-1, with TRBD2 matching 7 bases. Germline loops: CDR1 SNHLY, CDR2 FYNNEI. The ends lost 7 bases at V and 0 bases at J; junction bases unmatched: 3. The CDR3 extends over 14 amino acids. CDR3 in amino acids: CASKRDGSYNEQFF. The CDR3 bases are TGTGCCAGCAAGCGGGACGGCTCCTACAATGAGCAGTTCTTC.

The chain's CDR3 is CASSAYLTSGGGQETQYF. The CDR3 nucleotides read TGTGCCAGCAGCGCCTACTTAACTAGCGGGGGGGGACAAGAGACCCAGTACTTC. The chain recombines TRBV5-8 with TRBJ2-5, with 13 bases that match TRBD2. The CDR3 runs 18 residues. Trimming removed 4 bases from V and 2 bases from J; junction bases left unmatched: 11. CDR1 is SGHTS, CDR2 YDEGEE, per germline.

The J gene is TRBJ2-2, the V gene TRBV6-2 or TRBV6-3, with D possibly matching TRBD2 (5 bases). Germline V gene data show CDR1 as MNHEY and CDR2 as SVGEGT. Trimming removed 5 bases from V and 5 bases from J, with 12 bases in between. The CDR3 is made up of 14 amino acids. For the CDR3, the DNA is TGTGCCAGCAGTGAGGCGGGCGGTACCGGGGAGCTGTTTTTT. It specifies CASSEAGGTGELFF.

The chain carries TRBV29-1 and TRBJ2-1; TRBD2 matches 16 bases. The length of the CDR3 is 17 residues. Trimming at V came to 3 bases and at J to 8 bases, leaving 10 bases not matched to a gene. CDR1 SQVTM and CDR2 ANQGSEA come from the germline V gene. The CDR3 DNA sequence: TGCAGCGTTGACGGAACCAAGGGACTAGCGGGGGGGGATGAGCAGTTCTTC. This encodes CSVDGTKGLAGGDEQFF.

This clone was counted a single time. The rearrangement joins TRBV29-1 to TRBJ1-1; 7 bases align to TRBD1. V was pared by 2 bases and J by 7 bases, with 10 bases of the junction left unmatched. Germline lookup yields CDR1 SQVTM and CDR2 ANQGSEA. The CDR3 totals 14 residues. CDR3: CSVETPYRGGEAFF. The CDR3 coding sequence is TGCAGCGTTGAAACTCCTTACAGGGGAGGTGAAGCTTTCTTT.